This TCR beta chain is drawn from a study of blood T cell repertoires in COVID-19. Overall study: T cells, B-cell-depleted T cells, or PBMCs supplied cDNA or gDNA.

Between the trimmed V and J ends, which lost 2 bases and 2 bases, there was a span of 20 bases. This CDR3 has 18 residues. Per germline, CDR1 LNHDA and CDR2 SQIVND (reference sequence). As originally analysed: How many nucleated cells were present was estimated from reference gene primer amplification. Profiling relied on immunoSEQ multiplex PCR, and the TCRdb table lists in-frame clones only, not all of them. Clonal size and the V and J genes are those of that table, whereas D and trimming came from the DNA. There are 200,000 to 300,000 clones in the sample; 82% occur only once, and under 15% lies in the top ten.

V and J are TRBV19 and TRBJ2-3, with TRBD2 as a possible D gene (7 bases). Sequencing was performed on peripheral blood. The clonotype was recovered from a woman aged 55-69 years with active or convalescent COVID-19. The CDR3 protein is CASSISRWRGPNTDTQYF. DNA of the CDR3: TGTGCCAGTAGTATATCTAGGTGGCGGGGGCCTAACACAGATACGCAGTATTTT. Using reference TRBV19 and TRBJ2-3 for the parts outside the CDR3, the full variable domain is DGGITQSPKYLFRKEGQNVTLSCEQNLNHDAMYWYRQDPGQGLRLIYYSQIVNDFQKGDIAEGYSVSREKKESFPLTVTSAQKNPTAFYLCASSISRWRGPNTDTQYFGPGTRLTVL.